This T cell receptor (beta chain) is from a study of blood T cell repertoires in COVID-19. In the study overall: Specimens from acute and convalescent COVID-19 originated in the United States, Italy and Spain.

The CDR3 loop spans 15 amino acids. Trimming took off 1 base at V and 5 bases at J, with 14 bases between the two ends. Germline loops: CDR1 SGHVS, CDR2 FQNEAQ. Original methodology: From reference gene primer amplification, estimates of nucleated cell counts were derived. Profiling relied on immunoSEQ multiplex PCR, and the TCRdb table lists in-frame clones only, not all of them. For V, J and clone size, that table is used; D and trimming come from the DNA. This repertoire shows roughly 570,000 clones, around nine tenths found once; its top ten account for roughly 7.3%. The receptor comes from a woman between 50 and 59 years old with COVID-19, enrolled during active disease. Sequenced material: peripheral blood. The V gene is TRBV7-8, the J gene TRBJ1-1; possible D gene TRBD1, 5 bases. Written as DNA, the CDR3 is TGTGCCAGCAGCTTAGTAGCGGGCAGGGTGACTGAAGCTTTCTTT. Amino acids: CASSLVAGRVTEAFF.